The 14 T cell receptor beta chains presented below share a single source sample, sequenced in a study of blood T cell repertoires in COVID-19. The repertoire was sequenced with immunoSEQ multiplex PCR; TCRdb's copy has only in-frame clones and lacks some. This sample has 340,000 or so clones, with roughly 84% found just once. Sequencing was carried out using peripheral blood. The receptor source for this set is a man in his fifties with active or convalescent COVID-19.

The genes are TRBV7-3 and TRBJ2-1; tentative D call: TRBD1 (5 bases). Germline CDR1 is SGHTA and CDR2 is FQGTGA. V lost 1 base to trimming and J lost 9 bases, with 10 bases between them. The CDR3 sequence is 13 residues long. The CDR3 nucleotides read TGTGCCAGCAGCTTAAGGGGCATCAGTGAGCAGTTCTTC. It specifies CASSLRGISEQFF.

The chain recombines TRBV5-1 with TRBJ1-1, with 7 positions matching TRBD1. Germline V CDR1 and CDR2: SGHRS, YFSETQ. This CDR3 has 14 residues. J was trimmed by 3 bases and V by 2 bases; bases with no gene match: 4. The CDR3 protein is CASSLGGADTEAFF. CDR3 coding DNA: TGCGCCAGCAGCTTAGGGGGCGCGGACACTGAAGCTTTCTTT.

The genes are TRBV27 and TRBJ2-1; 8 nucleotides agree with TRBD2. Germline V gene lookup returns CDR1 MNHEY and CDR2 SMNVEV (reference sequence). This CDR3 has 18 residues. With V trimmed by 3 bases and J by 9 bases, 19 bases remained unmatched. The CDR3 coding sequence is TGTGCCAGCAGTTTGATAGCCCCTGCGAGCGGGGGAAAAACTGAGCAGTTCTTC. Translation: CASSLIAPASGGKTEQFF.

A remark on this clone: Its ends do not fully match the called genes, so a read error is possible. This chain uses TRBV7-7 with TRBJ2-2; the D gene is possibly TRBD2 (6 bases). The CDR3 contains 15 residues. Germline-derived CDR1 and CDR2 are SSHAT and FNYEAQ (reference sequence). CDR3 protein: CASSLSGANTGELFF. DNA for the CDR3: TGTGCTAGCAGCTTGTCGGGGGCGAACACCGGGGAGCTGTTTTTT.

This rearrangement joins TRBV5-6 to TRBJ1-1; 8 bases are a match to TRBD1. Germline V gives CDR1 SGHDT, CDR2 YYEEEE. J was trimmed by 0 bases and V by 5 bases; bases with no gene match: 6. The CDR3 extends over 15 amino acids. The CDR3 DNA follows: TGTGCCAGCAGAGCTAGACAGGGGATGAACACTGAAGCTTTCTTT. It is translated as CASRARQGMNTEAFF.

This clone was seen a few times. The chain combines TRBV27 with TRBJ1-3, with D perhaps TRBD1 (6 bases). CDR3 length: 17 residues. Per the germline V gene, CDR1 is MNHEY and CDR2 is SMNVEV (reference sequence). Trimming cost V 2 bases and J 0 bases, with 14 bases left between them. CDR3 residues: CASSLGGGGISGNTIYF. The CDR3 DNA reads TGTGCCAGCAGTTTAGGTGGCGGGGGCATCTCTGGAAACACCATATATTTT.

The chain has TRBV24-1 and TRBJ1-3; TRBD1 matches at 8 bases. This CDR3 is built from 13 residues. V lost 4 bases and J lost 14; bases outside the gene matches: 9. Germline V gives CDR1 KGHDR, CDR2 SFDVKD. The CDR3 DNA sequence: TGTGCCACCAGTGACCTCGGGACAGGAGCACTATATTTT. Protein: CATSDLGTGALYF.

The chain joins TRBV6-5 to TRBJ2-7; 9 bases match TRBD1. Per the germline V gene, CDR1 is MNHEY and CDR2 is SVGAGI. The CDR3 is 14 amino acids. V trimming: 7 bases; J trimming: 7 bases; junction bases outside the gene matches: 11. CDR3 sequence (DNA): TGTGCCAGCACCGTCGGGACAGGGTTTTTGGAGCAGTACTTC. This gives the protein CASTVGTGFLEQYF.

This clone has only one observation. The chain links TRBV7-2 to TRBJ1-2; D is possibly TRBD1 (5 bases). Germline V gene sequence: CDR1 SGHTA, CDR2 FQGNSA. CDR3 size: 13 residues. Between the trimmed V and J ends, which lost 1 base and 3 bases, there was a span of 6 bases. Here the CDR3 reads CASSLEGDYGYTF. CDR3 nucleotide sequence: TGTGCCAGCAGCTTAGAAGGGGACTATGGCTACACCTTC.

The chain couples TRBV6-2 or TRBV6-3 to TRBJ1-5; TRBD1 is a possible D gene (5 bases). The germline V gene encodes CDR1 MNHEY and CDR2 SVGEGT. The length of the CDR3 is 19 residues. V lost 6 bases and J lost 0, with 24 bases in between. Here the CDR3 DNA reads TGTGCCAGCAGCCCGACCGGGAGCTGGGGGTTTCTTAGCAATCAGCCCCAGCATTTT. Translating it yields CASSPTGSWGFLSNQPQHF.

Only one count was recorded for this clone. This chain uses TRBV2 with TRBJ2-7, with TRBD2 matching over 10 bases. Looked up from germline, CDR1 is SNHLY and CDR2 is FYNNEI. Germline trimming cut 6 bases from V and 4 bases from J; bases unmatched to any gene: 3. CDR3 size: 13 residues. The CDR3 protein is CASRSSGGYEQYF. The CDR3 nucleotides are TGTGCCAGCAGATCTAGCGGGGGATACGAGCAGTACTTC. The full variable domain, rest sourced from reference TRBV2 and TRBJ2-7, is EPEVTQTPSHQVTQMGQEVILRCVPISNHLYFYWYRQILGQKVEFLVSFYNNEISEKSEIFDDQFSVERPDGSNFTLKIRSTKLEDSAMYFCASRSSGGYEQYFGPGTRLTVT.

The J gene is TRBJ2-1, the V gene TRBV18, with no clear D. Per the germline V gene, CDR1 is KGHSH and CDR2 is LQKENI. V was clipped by 2 bases and J by 1 base, with 12 bases between them. This CDR3 region has 16 residues. The CDR3 loop reads CASSPGPRRSYNEQFF. CDR3 in DNA: TGTGCCAGCTCACCAGGTCCTAGGCGATCCTACAATGAGCAGTTCTTC.

The V and J genes are TRBV28 and TRBJ1-5, with no clear D. The CDR3 spans 15 residues. Looked up from germline, CDR1 is MDHEN and CDR2 is SYDVKM. Between the trimmed V and J ends, which lost 4 bases and 2 bases, there was a span of 12 bases. The CDR3 loop is CASSSLLGGNQPQHF. CDR3 bases: TGTGCCAGCAGTTCCCTGTTGGGCGGCAATCAGCCCCAGCATTTT.

The chain couples TRBV27 to TRBJ2-1; D remains unclear. The germline V and J ends were trimmed by 6 bases and 5 bases, with 11 bases remaining between them. The CDR3 is 13 amino acids. Germline CDR1 MNHEY, CDR2 SMNVEV (reference sequence). CDR3 sequence reads: CASRALENNEQFF. The CDR3 DNA sequence: TGTGCCAGCAGGGCCCTAGAGAACAATGAGCAGTTCTTC.